The next 22 T cell receptor beta chains were all read from a single sample in a study of T cell responses to AZD1222 COVID-19 vaccine. Libraries were prepared by immunoSEQ multiplex PCR; TCRdb keeps only in-frame clonotypes and omits some of them. The sample consists of roughly 260,000 clones, approximately 95% of them appearing once. The material sequenced was peripheral blood, taken on day 0 of AZD1222 vaccination. The receptors stem from an adult in good health.

This chain connects TRBV6-5 to TRBJ1-6, with D unclear. The CDR3 is made up of 14 amino acids. Trimming took 7 bases from V and 8 from J, leaving 15 bases between them. Germline V CDR1 and CDR2: MNHEY, SVGAGI. CDR3 sequence: CASTRIAEYSPLHF. For the CDR3, the DNA is TGTGCCAGCACCAGGATAGCCGAATATTCACCCCTCCACTTT.

V and J are TRBV2 and TRBJ1-1, with TRBD1 as a possible D gene (6 bases). Deletions cut 2 bases from V and 6 bases from J, with 13 bases between. This CDR3 spans 14 amino acids. CDR1 is SNHLY, CDR2 FYNNEI, per germline. CDR3 amino acids: CASSERGSSPEAFF. The CDR3 nucleotides are TGTGCCAGCAGTGAAAGGGGGAGTTCCCCTGAAGCTTTCTTT.

The rearrangement links TRBV7-2 to TRBJ2-1; D gene unclear. Germline loops: CDR1 SGHTA, CDR2 FQGNSA. V lost 7 bases and J lost 10, with 17 bases in between. The CDR3 length is 13 residues. The CDR3: CASTYGRVGEQFF. In DNA form, the CDR3 reads TGTGCCAGCACCTACGGGCGTGTCGGGGAGCAGTTCTTC.

The rearrangement links TRBV2 to TRBJ2-2, with unresolved D. Germline V CDR1 and CDR2: SNHLY, FYNNEI. Trimming took off 6 bases at V and 5 bases at J, with 10 bases between the two ends. This CDR3 is built from 13 residues. This chain's CDR3 is CASRGLPTGELFF. Here the CDR3 DNA reads TGTGCCAGCAGAGGGCTCCCAACCGGGGAGCTGTTTTTT.

This clone was observed a single time. This chain links TRBV19 with TRBJ1-4; no definite D call. From germline, CDR1 is LNHDA and CDR2 SQIVND (reference sequence). Deletions cut 6 bases from V and 0 bases from J, with 11 bases between. The CDR3 covers 15 residues. CDR3 nucleotides: TGTGCCAGTAGCACCCCAGGAACAACTAATGAAAAACTGTTTTTT. Amino acids: CASSTPGTTNEKLFF. The whole variable domain, remainder taken from reference TRBV19 and TRBJ1-4, is DGGITQSPKYLFRKEGQNVTLSCEQNLNHDAMYWYRQDPGQGLRLIYYSQIVNDFQKGDIAEGYSVSREKKESFPLTVTSAQKNPTAFYLCASSTPGTTNEKLFFGSGTQLSVL.

This rearrangement joins TRBV18 to TRBJ1-1; a possible D gene is TRBD1 (6 bases). V was clipped by 4 bases and J by 1 base, with 16 bases between them. CDR1 is KGHSH and CDR2 is LQKENI in the germline V gene. The CDR3 is made up of 16 amino acids. CDR3 bases: TGTGCCAGCTCACGCGCTGACAGGACCTCGAACACTGAAGCTTTCTTT. The encoded protein is CASSRADRTSNTEAFF.

The chain is built from TRBV28 and TRBJ1-2; D ambiguous. Trimming took off 0 bases at V and 4 bases at J, with 9 bases between the two ends. This CDR3 has 14 amino acids. CDR1 and CDR2 (germline): MDHEN, SYDVKM. The CDR3 DNA is TGTGCCAGCAGTTTATGGGGAGAGGGCTATGGCTACACCTTC. This sequence encodes CASSLWGEGYGYTF.

The chain carries TRBV4-2 and TRBJ2-7; no definite D call. The CDR3 length is 12 residues. Germline CDR1 and CDR2: LGHNA and YNFKEQ. The germline V and J ends were trimmed by 2 bases and 7 bases, with 9 bases remaining between them. CDR3 residues: CASSQLSGEQYF. The CDR3 DNA reads TGTGCCAGCAGCCAACTATCTGGGGAGCAGTACTTC.

The J gene is TRBJ1-2, the V gene TRBV3-1 (or the pseudogene TRBV3-2), with no clear D. CDR1 LGHDT and CDR2 YNNKEL come from the germline V gene (reference sequence). Trimming shortened V by 1 base and J by 2 bases, and 8 bases separated the two germline ends. This CDR3 contains 14 residues. CDR3 sequence reads: CASSQGVPNYGYTF. DNA for the CDR3: TGTGCCAGCAGCCAAGGAGTTCCAAACTATGGCTACACCTTC.

This clone appeared a single time. The genes are TRBV28 and TRBJ2-7; perhaps TRBD2 as D (7 bases). The CDR3 totals 16 residues. Germline V gene sequence: CDR1 MDHEN, CDR2 SYDVKM. The germline V and J ends were trimmed by 5 bases and 0 bases, with 17 bases remaining between them. CDR3 in amino acids: CASSPQGRGYSYEQYF. The CDR3 DNA follows: TGTGCCAGCAGTCCCCAGGGGCGGGGGTACTCCTACGAGCAGTACTTC.

The table lists this clone with a count of one. The chain combines TRBV5-1 with TRBJ2-7; 8 bases fit TRBD1. Looked up from germline, CDR1 is SGHRS and CDR2 is YFSETQ. V gave up 5 bases and J gave up 2 bases; unmatched junction bases: 6. The CDR3 is 14 amino acids. This CDR3 is CASSQGTGPYEQYF. The CDR3 DNA sequence: TGCGCCAGCAGTCAGGGGACAGGACCCTACGAGCAGTACTTC.

The chain is built from TRBV21-1 and TRBJ1-1. TRBV21-1 is described as a pseudogene. The CDR3 has 15 amino acids. DNA for the CDR3: TGTGCCACCAACCTTATTAGGGGACCGAGGACTGAAGCTTTCTTT. Translating gives CATNLIRGPRTEAFF.

The rearrangement links TRBV11-2 to TRBJ2-2; D remains ambiguous. The germline V gene encodes CDR1 SGHAT and CDR2 FQNNGV. The CDR3 length is 14 residues. Trimming stripped 7 bases from V and 4 bases from J, with 13 bases between. For the CDR3, the DNA is TGTGCCAGCATAAAAACAAGTAGCACCGGGGAGCTGTTTTTT. Translating it yields CASIKTSSTGELFF. The full variable domain, in which reference TRBV11-2 and TRBJ2-2 provide the parts outside the CDR3, is EAGVAQSPRYKIIEKRQSVAFWCNPISGHATLYWYQQILGQGPKLLIQFQNNGVVDDSQLPKDRFSAERLKGVDSTLKIQPAKLEDSAVYLCASIKTSSTGELFFGEGSRLTVL.

J is TRBJ2-7 and V is TRBV10-3; D perhaps matches TRBD1 (6 bases). Per germline, CDR1 ENHRY and CDR2 SYGVKD. CDR3 size: 13 residues. V lost 8 bases and J 2 bases, leaving 13 bases between the germline ends. This chain's CDR3 is CAIGETGPYEQYF. The CDR3 DNA is TGTGCCATCGGGGAGACAGGTCCCTACGAGCAGTACTTC.

Here the CDR3 reads CASSQEVFSYNEQFF. In DNA form, the CDR3 reads TGTGCCAGCAGCCAAGAAGTCTTCTCCTACAATGAGCAGTTCTTC. This chain uses TRBV4-2 with TRBJ2-1; no definite D call. There are 15 residues in the CDR3. Trimming left V 0 bases short and J 0 bases short, with 6 bases between. Germline V gene lookup returns CDR1 LGHNA and CDR2 YNFKEQ.

The J gene is TRBJ2-6, the V gene TRBV5-4; 9 bases agree with TRBD2. With V trimmed by 5 bases and J by 0 bases, 6 bases remained unmatched. Germline CDR1 is SGHNT and CDR2 is YYREEE (reference sequence). The CDR3 is made up of 17 amino acids. The CDR3 nucleotides read TGTGCCAGCAGACGGACTAGCGCAACCTCTGGGGCCAACGTCCTGACTTTC. Amino acids: CASRRTSATSGANVLTF.

The CDR3 reads CASSESPGSLGTYGYTF. CDR3 nucleotides: TGTGCCAGCAGTGAATCCCCCGGCAGTTTGGGGACCTATGGCTACACCTTC. V gene TRBV25-1 combines with J gene TRBJ1-2; the D gene is possibly TRBD1 (5 bases). In germline, CDR1 is MGHDK, CDR2 SYGVNS. V gave up 1 base and J gave up 4 bases, with 19 bases separating them. The CDR3 has 17 amino acids.

This chain connects TRBV5-6 to TRBJ1-2; D remains unclear. V lost 0 bases to trimming and J lost 5 bases, with 5 bases between them. The CDR3 has 12 amino acids. The germline gives CDR1 SGHDT, CDR2 YYEEEE. CDR3 in DNA: TGTGCCAGCAGCTTGGGAGAGTATGGCTACACCTTC. Translation gives CASSLGEYGYTF.

J is TRBJ1-5 and V is TRBV2; D not certain. In germline, CDR1 is SNHLY, CDR2 FYNNEI. Trimming stripped 3 bases from V and 0 bases from J, with 9 bases between. This CDR3 contains 15 residues. CDR3 in amino acids: CASSDGKNSNQPQHF. For the CDR3, the DNA is TGTGCCAGCAGTGACGGCAAGAATAGCAATCAGCCCCAGCATTTT.

The chain combines TRBV5-1 with TRBJ2-5, with D tentatively TRBD2 (5 bases). Germline CDR1 reads SGHRS; CDR2 reads YFSETQ. The V end was cut by 0 bases, the J end by 5 bases, with 14 bases between. The CDR3 totals 15 residues. CDR3 nucleotides: TGCGCCAGCAGCTTGGAGGTGGGAGCCGGGGAGACCCAGTACTTC. Translation gives CASSLEVGAGETQYF.

The chain is built from TRBV28 and TRBJ2-3; tentative D call: TRBD1 (5 bases). The CDR3 spans 16 residues. V lost 1 base and J 3 bases, leaving 14 bases between the germline ends. Germline-derived CDR1 and CDR2 are MDHEN and SYDVKM. The CDR3 loop reads CASSLSPKGATDTQYF. The CDR3 region has the DNA TGTGCCAGCAGTTTATCCCCAAAAGGGGCGACAGATACGCAGTATTTT.

This chain joins TRBV7-9 and TRBJ2-7; 8 positions match TRBD1. CDR1 and CDR2 from the germline V gene are SEHNR and FQNEAQ (reference sequence). The CDR3 contains 15 residues. V dropped 6 bases and J dropped 5; count of bases not matched to a gene: 12. The CDR3 region has the DNA TGTGCCAGCAGTTTATCCGGGACAGGAAAGAACGAGCAGTACTTC. Its protein product is CASSLSGTGKNEQYF.